This T cell receptor beta chain was observed in a study of vaccination effects on CD4 cells after COVID-19 (dated by TCRdb to between 2021 and 2022). In terms of the full investigation: The ViraFEST assay stimulated PBMC with viral peptide pools and then used TCR sequencing to identify antigen-specific CD4+ T cell clonotypes by expansion. The study compared SARS-CoV-2 spike-specific CD4+ TCR repertoires before and after mRNA vaccination in COVID-19 convalescent patients and infection-naive vaccine recipients. Pre-vaccine samples were drawn from a couple of convalescent patients 16 days and one week before the first dose, at 142 and 148 days after COVID-19 diagnosis. A few million PBMC per well were cultured with around 10 ug/ml peptides in IMDM containing approximately 4.6% human AB serum, approximately 9.1 IU/ml IL-2 and gentamicin. Cultures from other donors in the study were sequenced with the Oncomine TCR Beta short-read assay on an Illumina iSeq 100. Participants received two doses of either the BNT162b2 or the mRNA-1273 mRNA SARS-CoV-2 vaccine. Altogether, roughly 10 COVID-19 convalescent patients and a few SARS-CoV-2-naive healthy vaccine recipients made up the full study.

After about 9 days of culture, CD4+ T cells were isolated with the EasySep CD4+ T cell isolation kit. PCR-confirmed SARS-CoV-2 infection had occurred in convalescent patients between March and December 2020, before the Alpha, Beta and Delta variants emerged in the United States. Half of the culture medium was replaced with fresh IL-2-containing medium on days 3 and 7. Unless otherwise noted, each peptide stimulation condition was cultured in triplicate wells. Using Ficoll-Paque Plus gradient centrifugation, PBMC were separated from whole blood and then either used fresh or cryopreserved at -140C. The QIAamp micro DNA kit was used to extract genomic DNA from the cultured CD4+ T cells. General findings and caveats noted by the study authors: The study was limited by a small number of convalescent patients, and early post-infection timepoints were lacking. At late post-vaccination timepoints, both infection-induced and vaccine-induced clones showed marked clonal contraction, consistent with waning T cell responses. For convalescent patients, new clones induced by the vaccine made up most of the post-vaccine spike-reactive repertoire, and these new clones were largely distinct from the clones induced by infection.

The cysteine opens and the phenylalanine closes a CDR3 of 14 amino acids. Of all the DNA, just the CDR3 is kept, 42 bases in frame from base 1. Looking up the germline V gene (reference sequence) yields CDR1 SGHNT and CDR2 YYREEE. V and J lose 4 bases and 6 bases, and a span of 15 bases separates them. Libraries were prepared through the immunoSEQ multiplex PCR assay. DNA from the CD4+ T cells that had been cultured and isolated underwent TCR beta CDR3 sequencing. On the study's bioinformatics: Non-productive TCR sequences were discarded, and reads were trimmed to the CDR3 region, with only CDR3s of 7 or more amino acids retained. The MANAFEST web app was used to pick out antigen-specific clonotypes by comparing their expansion in peptide wells with that in reference cultures. To count as positive, a clone had to show expansion at FDR<0.05 compared with the reference and with all other wells, an odds ratio above 5, and a frequency above 0.1% in two replicate wells. Clonotypes significantly expanded in SARS-CoV-2 spike wells and in at least one common cold coronavirus spike condition were defined as cross-reactive. Levenshtein distance calculated with the stringdist R package was used to assess CDR3 similarity, and unrooted trees were constructed with ape in R 3.6.1. TCRdb took over this immuneACCESS table, retaining in-frame rearrangements with V and J assigned. Such tables are incomplete; in checked studies, under half of the missing clones stem from an unresolved V gene, and the remainder is unexplained. The D gene and trimming were derived from the DNA, and the V and J assignments and clone size from that table. For this sample the table gives 50,000 to 75,000 clones, of which 72% were detected only once. The ten biggest clones cover under 25% of the sample.

Comments on this clone: The clone's antigen remains unknown. The input lacks base qualities; no much larger clone sits a single base away.

The chain joins TRBV5-4 to TRBJ2-3; TRBD2 is perhaps the D gene, given 5 matching bases. This clonotype was sampled from a human donor who had a prior SARS-CoV-2 infection. Sequenced material: CD4+ T cells from PBMCs cultured without peptide, taken before COVID-19 vaccination. Here the CDR3 is given as CASSATLGIDTQYF. The nucleotides read TGTGCCAGCAGCGCGACACTAGGAATTGATACGCAGTATTTT.